A single sample is the source of the 5 T cell receptor beta chains below, sequenced in a study of OX40 agonist ivuxolimab in advanced cancers. Measured with immunoSEQ multiplex PCR; TCRdb has only the in-frame clones, and not every one. The sample includes tens of thousands of clones, 75% to 85% of them seen just once. Material: CD4+ or CD8+ T cells sorted from blood, obtained in a trial of the OX40 agonist ivuxolimab. All receptors come from an adult with an advanced solid tumor such as melanoma, head and neck, liver or kidney cancer.

CDR3 bases: TGTGCCAGCAGTTCAAACCGAGCAGGGGGCTCCGGGAATTCACCCCTCCACTTT. Its translation is CASSSNRAGGSGNSPLHF. The chain employs TRBV27 and TRBJ1-6; 8 nucleotides match TRBD1. Germline values: CDR1 MNHEY, CDR2 SMNVEV (reference sequence). V gave up 4 bases and J gave up 7 bases; unmatched junction bases: 15. The CDR3 is 18 residues long.

The rearrangement links TRBV6-4 to TRBJ2-6; no reliable D call. V was clipped by 2 bases and J by 0 bases, with 8 bases between them. The CDR3 loop spans 16 amino acids. In germline, CDR1 is MRHNA, CDR2 SNTAGT. CDR3: CASSDGGSSGANVLTF. The CDR3 bases are TGTGCCAGCAGTGACGGTGGCTCCTCTGGGGCCAACGTCCTGACTTTC.

The rearrangement uses TRBV7-2 and TRBJ1-4; 9 nucleotides match TRBD1. Per germline, CDR1 SGHTA and CDR2 FQGNSA. CDR3 size: 15 residues. Unmatched junction bases numbered 2, after V lost 1 base and J lost 5 bases. The CDR3: CASSLEGTGNEKLFF. DNA of the CDR3: TGTGCCAGCAGCTTAGAAGGGACAGGGAATGAAAAACTGTTTTTT.

The genes are TRBV7-3 and TRBJ1-1; D unclear. The V gene lost 3 bases and the J gene lost 4 bases, with 15 bases spanning the gap. The germline V gene has CDR1 SGHTA and CDR2 FQGTGA. The length of the CDR3 is 15 residues. In DNA, the CDR3 is TGTGCCAGCAGCTTCCCCCTGACCGGGAGCACTGAAGCTTTCTTT. It yields the protein CASSFPLTGSTEAFF.

V gene TRBV21-1 combines with J gene TRBJ2-1; the table's D call of TRBD2 was not tested on the DNA. TRBV21-1 corresponds to a pseudogene. This CDR3 is built from 21 residues. In nucleotides, the CDR3 is TGTGCCAGCACCCTAAGACGAGTTCTAGCGGGAGATCTAGCCCCCTACAATGAGCAGTTCTTC. This sequence encodes CASTLRRVLAGDLAPYNEQFF.